There are many counts of the clone carrying this TCR beta chain. The time point is: patch test 1, 2 weeks after DPC sensitization. Indicated treatment: therapeutic diphenylcyclopropenone sensitization with weekly scalp DPC. The data belong to a study of human T cells and chemical hapten exposure. Study-level background: Small pooled library volume differences chiefly drove per-sample TCR yield variation.

This CDR3 has 15 residues. V was shortened by 1 base and J by 2 bases, with 11 bases between the two germline ends. Germline V gene lookup returns CDR1 MGHRA and CDR2 YSYEKL. The study's library attached unique molecular identifiers to single cDNA molecules. Each CDR3 protein is one row after TCRdb ran MiXCR on the RACE reads. The sample holds about 360,000 distinct CDR3 sequences, more than 4.5% seen once. This sequence joins TRBV4-1 and TRBJ1-2; the D is unclear. The TCR sequence derives from a woman aged 45-59 years with alopecia areata. Some clones in this sample may be carry-over from other donors' samples. The source material was whole blood, sampled in connection with sensitization to the hapten diphenylcyclopropenone (DPC). The CDR3 is CASSQVIRGNYGYTF. The CDR3 DNA reads TGCGCCAGCAGCCAAGTAATAAGAGGAAACTATGGCTACACCTTC.